This TCR beta chain derives from a study of OX40 agonist ivuxolimab in advanced cancers. Using immunoSEQ multiplex PCR, the repertoire was profiled, and TCRdb retains in-frame clones only, with some absent. The sample has around 76,000 clones; 70% to 90% are singletons. V shed 4 bases and J 5 bases; nucleotides not matched to a gene: 5. CDR3 length: 14 residues. CDR1 SGHRS and CDR2 YFSETQ come from the germline V gene. This clonotype was sampled from an adult with an advanced solid tumor such as melanoma, head and neck, liver or kidney cancer. V is TRBV5-1 and J is TRBJ2-3; 9 positions agree with TRBD1. The material sequenced was CD4+ or CD8+ T cells sorted from blood, taken in a trial of the OX40 agonist ivuxolimab. The CDR3, as DNA: TGCGCCAGCAGCCTGGGGACAGGGAAAGATACGCAGTATTTT. Amino acid sequence: CASSLGTGKDTQYF.